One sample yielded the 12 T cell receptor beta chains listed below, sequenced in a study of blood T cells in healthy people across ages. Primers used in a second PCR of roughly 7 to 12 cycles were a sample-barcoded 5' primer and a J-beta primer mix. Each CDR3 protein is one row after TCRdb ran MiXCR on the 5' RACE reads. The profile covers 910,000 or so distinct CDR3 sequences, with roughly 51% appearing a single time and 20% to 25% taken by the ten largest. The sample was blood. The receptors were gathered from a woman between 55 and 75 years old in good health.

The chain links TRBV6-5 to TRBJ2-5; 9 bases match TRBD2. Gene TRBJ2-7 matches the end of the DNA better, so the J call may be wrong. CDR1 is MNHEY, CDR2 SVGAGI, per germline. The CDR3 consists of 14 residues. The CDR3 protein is CASSSRGRANEQYF. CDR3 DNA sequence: TGTGCCAGCAGTAGCCGCGGGAGGGCCAACGAGCAGTACTTC.

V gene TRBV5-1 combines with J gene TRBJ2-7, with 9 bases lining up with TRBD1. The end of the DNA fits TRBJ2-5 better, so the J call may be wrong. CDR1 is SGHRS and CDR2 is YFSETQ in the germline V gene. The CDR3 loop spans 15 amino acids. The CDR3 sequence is CASSRTGAQEETQYF. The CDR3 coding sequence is TGCGCCAGCAGCAGGACAGGGGCGCAGGAAGAGACCCAGTACTTC.

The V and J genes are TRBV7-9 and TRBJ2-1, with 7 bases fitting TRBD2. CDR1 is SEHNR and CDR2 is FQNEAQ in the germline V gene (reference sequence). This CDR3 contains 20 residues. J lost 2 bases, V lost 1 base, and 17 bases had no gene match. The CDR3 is CASSLVGASSAGAAYNEQFF. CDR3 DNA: TGTGCCAGCAGCTTAGTCGGGGCGAGTAGCGCGGGAGCGGCCTACAATGAGCAGTTCTTC.

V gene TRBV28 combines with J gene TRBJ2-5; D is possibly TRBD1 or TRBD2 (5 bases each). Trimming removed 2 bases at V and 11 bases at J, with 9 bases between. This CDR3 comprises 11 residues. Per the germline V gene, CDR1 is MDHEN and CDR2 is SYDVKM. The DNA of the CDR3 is TGTGCCAGCAGTTTACGGGGCTGGCAGTACTTC. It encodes CASSLRGWQYF.

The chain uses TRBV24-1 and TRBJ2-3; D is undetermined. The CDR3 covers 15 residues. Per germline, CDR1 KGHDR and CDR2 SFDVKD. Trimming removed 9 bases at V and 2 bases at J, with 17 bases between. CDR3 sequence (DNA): TGTGCCACCGGCTCGACGGATCGTCTCACAGATACGCAGTATTTT. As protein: CATGSTDRLTDTQYF.

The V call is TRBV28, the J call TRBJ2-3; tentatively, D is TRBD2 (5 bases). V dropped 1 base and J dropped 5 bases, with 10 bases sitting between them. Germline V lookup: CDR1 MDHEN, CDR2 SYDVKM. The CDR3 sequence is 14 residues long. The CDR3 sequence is CASSLSPGEDTQYF. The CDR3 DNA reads TGTGCCAGCAGTTTATCGCCCGGGGAAGATACGCAGTATTTT. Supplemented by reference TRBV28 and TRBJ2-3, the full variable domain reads DVKVTQSSRYLVKRTGEKVFLECVQDMDHENMFWYRQDPGLGLRLIYFSYDVKMKEKGDIPEGYSVSREKKERFSLILESASTNQTSMYLCASSLSPGEDTQYFGPGTRLTVL.

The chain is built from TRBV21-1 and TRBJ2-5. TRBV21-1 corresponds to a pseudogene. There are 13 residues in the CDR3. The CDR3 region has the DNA TGTGCCACCGAATACACCCAAGGGAAGACCCAGTACTTC. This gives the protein CATEYTQGKTQYF.

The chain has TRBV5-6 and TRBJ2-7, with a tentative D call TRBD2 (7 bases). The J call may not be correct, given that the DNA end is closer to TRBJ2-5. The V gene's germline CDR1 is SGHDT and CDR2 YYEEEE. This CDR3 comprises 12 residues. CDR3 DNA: TGTGCCAGCGGGGGGGGCATGGAGACCCAGTACTTC. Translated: CASGGGMETQYF.

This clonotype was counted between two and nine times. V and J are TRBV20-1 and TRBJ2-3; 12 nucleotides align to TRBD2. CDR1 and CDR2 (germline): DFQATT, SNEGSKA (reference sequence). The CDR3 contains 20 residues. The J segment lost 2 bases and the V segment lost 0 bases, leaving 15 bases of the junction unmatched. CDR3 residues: CSARDVRLAGVGWNTDTQYF. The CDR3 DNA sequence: TGCAGTGCTAGAGATGTTCGACTAGCGGGAGTTGGGTGGAACACAGATACGCAGTATTTT.

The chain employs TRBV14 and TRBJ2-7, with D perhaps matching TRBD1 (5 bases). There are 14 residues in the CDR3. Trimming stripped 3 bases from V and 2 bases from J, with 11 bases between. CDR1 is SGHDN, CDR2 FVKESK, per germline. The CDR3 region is CASSHKLGPYEQYF. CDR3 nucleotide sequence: TGTGCCAGCAGCCACAAGCTGGGGCCCTACGAGCAGTACTTC.

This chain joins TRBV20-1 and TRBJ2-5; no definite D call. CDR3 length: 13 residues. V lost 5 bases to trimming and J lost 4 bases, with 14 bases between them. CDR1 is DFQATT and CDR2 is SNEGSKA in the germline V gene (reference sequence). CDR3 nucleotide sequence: TGCAGTGCTTACCTAGTGGGCCCAGAGACCCAGTACTTC. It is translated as CSAYLVGPETQYF.

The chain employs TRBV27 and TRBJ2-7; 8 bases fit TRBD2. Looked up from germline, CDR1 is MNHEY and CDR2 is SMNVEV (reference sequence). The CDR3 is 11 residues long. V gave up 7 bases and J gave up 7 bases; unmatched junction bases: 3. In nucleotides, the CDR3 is TGTGCCAGCACACGGGGGGGGGAGCAGTACTTC. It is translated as CASTRGGEQYF.